These 21 T cell receptor beta chains came from one sample sequenced in a study of blood T cell repertoires in COVID-19. TCRdb's table, derived via immunoSEQ multiplex PCR, lists solely in-frame clones and lacks some. Of about 200,000 clones listed, 86% were seen once; the top ten hold about 4.8%. The sample consisted of peripheral blood. These receptors originate from a man in his fifties with acute or convalescent COVID-19.

The V call is TRBV6-6, the J call TRBJ2-2, with TRBD1 matching over 9 bases. After removal of 7 bases from V and 7 bases from J, the junction contained 7 bases not matched to a gene. The CDR3 contains 14 residues. Germline V gene data show CDR1 as MNHNY and CDR2 as SVGAGI (reference sequence). The CDR3 spells CASNRDRAVGELFF. CDR3 coding DNA: TGTGCCAGCAACCGGGACAGGGCGGTCGGGGAGCTGTTTTTT.

This clone was picked up a small number of times. The gene calls are TRBV10-3 and TRBJ1-1; 10 nucleotides align to TRBD1. This CDR3 spans 14 amino acids. The trim removed 6 bases at V and 3 bases at J, leaving 4 bases unmatched. The germline V gene has CDR1 ENHRY and CDR2 SYGVKD. CDR3 DNA sequence: TGTGCCATCAGGGCCGGGACAGGGGACACTGAAGCTTTCTTT. The encoded protein is CAIRAGTGDTEAFF.

The V and J genes are TRBV9 and TRBJ2-3; perhaps TRBD2 as D (5 bases). With 4 bases removed from V and 4 bases from J, the gap between germline ends came to 10 bases. This CDR3 comprises 13 residues. Germline lookup yields CDR1 SGDLS and CDR2 YYNGEE. Here the CDR3 DNA reads TGTGCCAGCAGCCATACCGGGGCAGATACGCAGTATTTT. Its protein product is CASSHTGADTQYF.

The CDR3 sequence is CASSWDRGRWEQYF. The CDR3 coding sequence is TGTGCCAGCAGCTGGGACAGGGGACGGTGGGAGCAGTACTTC. This chain uses TRBV5-6 with TRBJ2-7; 10 bases line up with TRBD1. CDR1 is SGHDT, CDR2 YYEEEE, per germline. Trimming at V came to 3 bases and at J to 7 bases, leaving 7 bases not matched to a gene. This CDR3 has 14 residues.

The rearrangement joins TRBV6-5 to TRBJ2-7, with 7 bases identical to TRBD1. V was pared by 6 bases and J by 3 bases, with 2 bases of the junction left unmatched. Looked up from germline, CDR1 is MNHEY and CDR2 is SVGAGI. The CDR3 sequence is 12 residues long. The CDR3 loop is CASRRTGYEQYF. CDR3 nucleotide sequence: TGTGCCAGCAGGAGGACAGGCTACGAGCAGTACTTC.

This clone showed up just a few times. The chain carries TRBV18 and TRBJ1-2, with 10 nucleotides matching TRBD1. V gave up 2 bases and J gave up 6 bases; unmatched junction bases: 6. This CDR3 is built from 15 residues. Germline-derived CDR1 and CDR2 are KGHSH and LQKENI. The DNA for the CDR3 is TGTGCCAGCTCACCATCACGGGACAGGGGACATGGCTACACCTTC. It is translated as CASSPSRDRGHGYTF.

The CDR3 here is CASSLSNGQGDEAFF. The CDR3 DNA reads as TGCGCCAGCAGCTTGTCAAACGGACAGGGGGACGAAGCTTTCTTT. The rearrangement links TRBV5-1 to TRBJ1-1, with 10 bases fitting TRBD1. V gave up 1 base and J gave up 8 bases; unmatched junction bases: 8. This CDR3 has 15 residues. In germline, CDR1 is SGHRS, CDR2 YFSETQ.

The chain uses TRBV30 and TRBJ1-5, with 7 bases aligning to TRBD1. There are 15 residues in the CDR3. V shed 5 bases, J shed 4 bases, and the junction held 11 bases outside the gene matches. The germline gives CDR1 GTSNPN, CDR2 SVGIG (reference sequence). CDR3 nucleotides: TGTGCCTGGTCCCACCCAGGGGGTGGAAATCAGCCCCAGCATTTT. Its protein is CAWSHPGGGNQPQHF.

This clone was found a few times. The V call is TRBV18, the J call TRBJ2-7; D may be TRBD2 (5 bases). V gave up 3 bases and J gave up 7 bases, with 16 bases separating them. The CDR3 is 14 amino acids. Per germline, CDR1 KGHSH and CDR2 LQKENI. The CDR3 region has the DNA TGTGCCAGCTCACCGGAGGCCCTCAGGAGGGAGCAGTACTTC. This translates into CASSPEALRREQYF.

J is TRBJ2-1 and V is TRBV19; D ambiguous. Germline V gene lookup returns CDR1 LNHDA and CDR2 SQIVND (reference sequence). Trimming cost V 3 bases and J 9 bases, with 12 bases left between them. The CDR3 length is 13 residues. CDR3 in amino acids: CASSMSLTGEQFF. The CDR3 DNA sequence: TGTGCCAGTAGTATGTCCCTAACTGGTGAGCAGTTCTTC.

This chain links TRBV5-1 with TRBJ1-2; no reliable D call. Germline values: CDR1 SGHRS, CDR2 YFSETQ. The CDR3 has 10 residues. CDR3 in amino acids: CGVTFPGYTF. In DNA, the CDR3 is TGCGGTGTTACATTCCCTGGCTACACCTTC.

The V gene is TRBV7-3, the J gene TRBJ2-7; 15 bases are shared with TRBD2. CDR1 is SGHTA, CDR2 FQGTGA, per germline. The junction had 5 bases not matched to a gene; V was cut back by 5 bases and J by 6 bases. The CDR3 runs 15 residues. CDR3 sequence: CASSPSGLAGGEQYF. CDR3 sequence (DNA): TGTGCCAGCAGCCCATCGGGACTAGCGGGGGGCGAGCAGTACTTC.

The chain's CDR3 is CASSFGRGAPDTQYF. The CDR3 DNA follows: TGTGCCAGCAGCTTCGGTCGGGGGGCCCCAGATACGCAGTATTTT. V usage is TRBV5-6 and J usage is TRBJ2-3; possible D gene TRBD2, 7 bases. The CDR3 has 15 amino acids. Trimming took 2 bases from V and 4 from J, leaving 14 bases between them. The germline CDR1 and CDR2 sequences are SGHDT and YYEEEE.

This sequence joins TRBV27 and TRBJ2-5; D is possibly TRBD1 (5 bases). CDR3 length equals 16 residues. V gave up 4 bases and J gave up 2 bases, with 17 bases separating them. Germline V gene lookup returns CDR1 MNHEY and CDR2 SMNVEV (reference sequence). The chain's CDR3 is CASSSKGLLLQETQYF. The CDR3 nucleotides read TGTGCCAGCAGTTCGAAGGGGCTTCTTTTACAAGAGACCCAGTACTTC.

This clone was recorded once. This chain uses TRBV27 with TRBJ1-2, with D possibly TRBD1 on 5 matching bases. Trimming pared 6 bases from V and 0 bases from J, leaving 11 bases between. Germline values: CDR1 MNHEY, CDR2 SMNVEV (reference sequence). This CDR3 spans 14 amino acids. The CDR3 sequence: CASSTGGANYGYTF. CDR3 bases: TGTGCCAGCAGCACCGGGGGGGCTAACTATGGCTACACCTTC.

This chain connects TRBV19 to TRBJ1-6; 8 bases are shared with TRBD1. J was trimmed by 7 bases and V by 5 bases; bases with no gene match: 7. Germline CDR1 and CDR2: LNHDA and SQIVND (reference sequence). CDR3 length equals 15 residues. CDR3 amino acids: CASSSSGTGNSPLHF. The CDR3 nucleotides are TGTGCCAGTAGTTCCTCCGGGACAGGCAATTCACCCCTCCACTTT.

The genes are TRBV7-9 and TRBJ1-1, with 8 bases aligning to TRBD1. Germline V gene data show CDR1 as SEHNR and CDR2 as FQNEAQ (reference sequence). This CDR3 region has 15 residues. J lost 4 bases, V lost 6 bases, and 10 bases had no gene match. The CDR3 bases are TGTGCCAGCAGGCCCACGACAGGGGAGGGCACTGAAGCTTTCTTT. It specifies CASRPTTGEGTEAFF.

The chain is built from TRBV19 and TRBJ1-1; 10 bases line up with TRBD1. V shed 6 bases and J 11 bases; nucleotides not matched to a gene: 12. CDR3 size: 14 residues. Germline values: CDR1 LNHDA, CDR2 SQIVND (reference sequence). The CDR3 sequence: CASSTGTGALRAFF. The CDR3 DNA sequence: TGTGCCAGTAGCACCGGGACAGGGGCGCTCCGGGCTTTCTTT.

The rearrangement joins TRBV18 to TRBJ2-7; 10 nucleotides agree with TRBD2. This CDR3 has 15 amino acids. Losses at the gene ends were 4 bases for V and 3 bases for J; bases not matched to a gene: 6. The V gene's germline CDR1 is KGHSH and CDR2 LQKENI. CDR3 DNA sequence: TGTGCCAGCTCACGGGTAGCGGGGGGCCGCTACGAGCAGTACTTC. It translates to CASSRVAGGRYEQYF.

The chain links TRBV19 to TRBJ1-5; TRBD1 is a possible D gene (5 bases). The germline CDR1 and CDR2 sequences are LNHDA and SQIVND (reference sequence). V was trimmed by 6 bases and J by 4 bases, leaving 7 bases between them. The CDR3 length is 12 residues. CDR3 residues: CASRDTNQPQHF. In DNA, the CDR3 is TGTGCCAGTAGGGACACTAATCAGCCCCAGCATTTT.

This sequence joins TRBV10-1 and TRBJ2-5; 7 positions agree with TRBD2. The germline V gene encodes CDR1 WNHNN and CDR2 SYGVQD (reference sequence). The CDR3 has 19 amino acids. The trim removed 5 bases at V and 5 bases at J, leaving 23 bases unmatched. The CDR3 nucleotides are TGCGCCAGCAGTCGTAGGTGGGGGAGGAGCCTTGACGGGGGGGAGACCCAGTACTTC. Its translation is CASSRRWGRSLDGGETQYF.